This T cell receptor (beta chain) was identified in a study of blood T cell repertoires in COVID-19. The wider study: The origin of the acute and convalescent COVID-19 samples was the United States, Italy and Spain. From T cells, B-cell-depleted T cells, or PBMCs came the material, which was cDNA or gDNA.

As handled by the study authors: The assay estimated nucleated cells by amplifying reference gene primers. Libraries were prepared by immunoSEQ multiplex PCR; TCRdb keeps only in-frame clonotypes and omits some of them. Clone size and V and J calls were adopted from that table, with D and trimming inferred from the DNA. The profile covers some 130,000 clones, with approximately 80% appearing a single time and over 9.5% taken by the ten largest. CDR1 is SGHTA and CDR2 is FQGNSA in the germline V gene. Trimming stripped 1 base from V and 7 bases from J, with 16 bases between. The CDR3 covers 16 residues.

The rearrangement joins TRBV7-2 to TRBJ2-2, with D perhaps TRBD2 (5 bases). Specimen: peripheral blood. This TCR was recovered from a man in his 60s who had recovered from COVID-19. This CDR3 is CASSLEGGGGYGELFF. CDR3 DNA: TGTGCCAGCAGCTTAGAGGGCGGAGGAGGTTACGGGGAGCTGTTTTTT.